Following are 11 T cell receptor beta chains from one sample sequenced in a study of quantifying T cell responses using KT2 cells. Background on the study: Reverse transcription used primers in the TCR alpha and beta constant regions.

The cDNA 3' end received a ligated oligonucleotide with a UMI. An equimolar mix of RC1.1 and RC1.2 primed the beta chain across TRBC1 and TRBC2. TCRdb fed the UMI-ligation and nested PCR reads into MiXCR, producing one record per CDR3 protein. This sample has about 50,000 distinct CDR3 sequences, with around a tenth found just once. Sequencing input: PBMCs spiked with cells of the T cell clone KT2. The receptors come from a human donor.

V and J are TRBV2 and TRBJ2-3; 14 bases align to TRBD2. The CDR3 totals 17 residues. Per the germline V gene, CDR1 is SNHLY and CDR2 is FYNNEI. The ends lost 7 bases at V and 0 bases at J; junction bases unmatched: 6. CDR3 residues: CASKGLAGGPSTDTQYF. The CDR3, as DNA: TGTGCCAGCAAAGGACTAGCGGGGGGCCCGAGCACAGATACGCAGTATTTT. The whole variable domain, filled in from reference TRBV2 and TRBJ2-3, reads EPEVTQTPSHQVTQMGQEVILRCVPISNHLYFYWYRQILGQKVEFLVSFYNNEISEKSEIFDDQFSVERPDGSNFTLKIRSTKLEDSAMYFCASKGLAGGPSTDTQYFGPGTRLTVL.

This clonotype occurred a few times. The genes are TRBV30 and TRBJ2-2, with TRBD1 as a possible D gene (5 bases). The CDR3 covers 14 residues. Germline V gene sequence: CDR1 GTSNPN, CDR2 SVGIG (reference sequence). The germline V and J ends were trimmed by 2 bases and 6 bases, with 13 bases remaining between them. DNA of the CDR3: TGTGCCTGGAGTAAGGGGTTTGGCGCCGGGGAGCTGTTTTTT. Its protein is CAWSKGFGAGELFF.

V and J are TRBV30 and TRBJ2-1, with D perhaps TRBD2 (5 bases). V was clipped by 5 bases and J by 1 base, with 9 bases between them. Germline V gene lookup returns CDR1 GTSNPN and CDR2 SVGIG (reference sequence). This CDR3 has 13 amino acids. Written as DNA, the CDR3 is TGTGCCTGGTCTGGCGGGTCCTACAATGAGCAGTTCTTC. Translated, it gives CAWSGGSYNEQFF.

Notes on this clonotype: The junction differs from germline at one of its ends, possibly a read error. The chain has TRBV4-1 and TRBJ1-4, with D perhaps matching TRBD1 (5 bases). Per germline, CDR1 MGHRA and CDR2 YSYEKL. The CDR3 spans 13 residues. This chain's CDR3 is CASSQDRHGQLIF. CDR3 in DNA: TGCGCCAGCAGCCAAGATAGGCACGGACAATTGATTTTT.

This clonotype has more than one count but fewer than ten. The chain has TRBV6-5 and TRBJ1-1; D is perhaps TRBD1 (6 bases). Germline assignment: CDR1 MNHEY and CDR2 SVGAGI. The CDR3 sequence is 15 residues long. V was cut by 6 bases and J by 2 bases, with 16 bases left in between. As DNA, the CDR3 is TGTGCCAGCAGCCGGCAGGGGAGAGGCAACACTGAAGCTTTCTTT. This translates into CASSRQGRGNTEAFF.

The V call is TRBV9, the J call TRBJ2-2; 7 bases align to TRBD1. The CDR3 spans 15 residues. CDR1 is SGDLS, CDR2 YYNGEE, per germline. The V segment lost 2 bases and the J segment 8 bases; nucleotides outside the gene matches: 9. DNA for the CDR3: TGTGCCAGCAGCGTTGGTCAAGGGGGCAGAGGGGAGCTGTTTTTT. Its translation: CASSVGQGGRGELFF.

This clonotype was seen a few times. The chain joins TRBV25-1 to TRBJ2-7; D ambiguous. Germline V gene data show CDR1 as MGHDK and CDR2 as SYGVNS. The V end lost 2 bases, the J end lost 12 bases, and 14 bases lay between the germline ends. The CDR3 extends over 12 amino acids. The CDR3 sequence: CASSEKVEILYF. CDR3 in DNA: TGTGCCAGCAGTGAAAAAGTAGAAATCCTGTACTTC.

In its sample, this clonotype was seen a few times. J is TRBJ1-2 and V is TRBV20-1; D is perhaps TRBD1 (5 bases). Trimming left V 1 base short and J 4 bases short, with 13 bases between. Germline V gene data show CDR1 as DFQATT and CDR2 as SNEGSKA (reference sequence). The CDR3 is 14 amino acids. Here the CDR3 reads CSARAPGDPYGYTF. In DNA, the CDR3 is TGCAGTGCTAGAGCCCCGGGGGACCCCTATGGCTACACCTTC.

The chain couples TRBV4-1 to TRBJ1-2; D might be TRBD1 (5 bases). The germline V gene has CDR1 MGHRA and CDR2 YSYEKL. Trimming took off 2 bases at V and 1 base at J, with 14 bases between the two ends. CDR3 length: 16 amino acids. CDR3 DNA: TGCGCCAGCAGCCAACCAGGACAACGAAATAACTATGGCTACACCTTC. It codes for CASSQPGQRNNYGYTF.

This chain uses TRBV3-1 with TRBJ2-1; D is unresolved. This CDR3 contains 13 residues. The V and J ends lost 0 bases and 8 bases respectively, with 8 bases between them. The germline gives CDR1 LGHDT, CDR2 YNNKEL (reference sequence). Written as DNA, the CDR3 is TGTGCCAGCAGCCAAGAGACCGGTGATGAGCAGTTCTTC. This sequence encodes CASSQETGDEQFF.

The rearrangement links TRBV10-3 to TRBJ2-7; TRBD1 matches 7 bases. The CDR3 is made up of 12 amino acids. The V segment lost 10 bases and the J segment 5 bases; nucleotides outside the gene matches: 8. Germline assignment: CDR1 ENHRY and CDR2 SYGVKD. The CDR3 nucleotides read TGTGCCACCGGGACAGAAAATAACGAGCAGTACTTC. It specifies CATGTENNEQYF.